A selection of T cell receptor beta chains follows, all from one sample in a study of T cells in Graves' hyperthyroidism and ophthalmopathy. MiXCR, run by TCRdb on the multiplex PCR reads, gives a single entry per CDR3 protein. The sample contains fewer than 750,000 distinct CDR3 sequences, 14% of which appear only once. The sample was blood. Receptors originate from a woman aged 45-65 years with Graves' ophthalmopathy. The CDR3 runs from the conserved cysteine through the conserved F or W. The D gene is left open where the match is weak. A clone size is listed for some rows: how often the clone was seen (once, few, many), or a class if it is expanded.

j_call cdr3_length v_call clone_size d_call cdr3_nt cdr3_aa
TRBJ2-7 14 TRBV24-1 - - TGTGCCACCAGCCCCGGCAGGGCCTCCTACGAGCAGTACTTC CATSPGRASYEQYF
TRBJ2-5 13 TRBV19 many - TGTGCCAGCAGTGATAGGAGGGGGGAGACCCAGTACTTC CASSDRRGETQYF
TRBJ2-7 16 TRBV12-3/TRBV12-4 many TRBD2 TGTGCCAGCAGTTTAGAGAGGCTAGCGGGGCTCTACGAGCAGTACTTC CASSLERLAGLYEQYF
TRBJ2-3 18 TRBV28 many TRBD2 TGTGCCAGCAGGGGGACTAGCGGGAGGTCAGCTGAAACAGATACGCAGTATTTT CASRGTSGRSAETDTQYF
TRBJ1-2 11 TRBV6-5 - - TGTGCCAGCAGTCACGGGACCGAGGACACCTTC CASSHGTEDTF
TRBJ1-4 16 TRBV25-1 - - TGTGCCAGCAGTGAAGTCTCGACAGCAACTAATGAAAAACTGTTTTTT CASSEVSTATNEKLFF
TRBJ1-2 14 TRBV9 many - TGTGCCAGCAACGCGGACAGTAGGGACTATGGCTACACCTTC CASNADSRDYGYTF
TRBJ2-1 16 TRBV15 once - TGTGCCACCAGCGCGGCCACTAGTTCCTCCTACAATGAGCAGTTCTTC CATSAATSSSYNEQFF
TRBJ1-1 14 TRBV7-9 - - TGTGCCAGCAGCCGCAGGACGGTGAACACTGAAGCTTTCTTT CASSRRTVNTEAFF
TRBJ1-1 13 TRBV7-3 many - TGTGCCAGCAGCCGGACACGGAACACTGAAGCTTTCTTT CASSRTRNTEAFF
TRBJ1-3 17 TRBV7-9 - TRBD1 TGTGCCAGCAGCTTATTCCGGGACAGGAGCTCTGGAAACACCATATATTTT CASSLFRDRSSGNTIYF
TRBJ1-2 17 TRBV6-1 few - TGTGCCAGCAGTTTCCCCCGTGGGGGGCCAAGGGTCTATGGCTACACCTTC CASSFPRGGPRVYGYTF
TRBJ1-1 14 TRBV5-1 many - TGCGCCAGCAGCTTGGCAGGGGTAAGGACTGAAGCTTTCTTT CASSLAGVRTEAFF
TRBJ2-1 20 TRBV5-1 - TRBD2 TGCGCCAGCAGCTTGGAAGGGGGGACTAGTTATCGAGTGGTCTACAATGAGCAGTTCTTC CASSLEGGTSYRVVYNEQFF
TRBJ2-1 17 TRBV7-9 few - TGTGCCAGCAGCTTTTCGCGTTGGCAGGGCTATTTCAATGAGCAGTTCTTC CASSFSRWQGYFNEQFF
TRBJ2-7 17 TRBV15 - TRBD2 TGTGCCACCAGCGGACTAGCGGGAAAACCGAGCTCCTACGAGCAGTACTTC CATSGLAGKPSSYEQYF
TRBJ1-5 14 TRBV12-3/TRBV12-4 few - TGTGCCAGCAATTTTCGGTCTCTCAATCAGCCCCAGCATTTT CASNFRSLNQPQHF
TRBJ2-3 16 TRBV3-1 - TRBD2 TGTGCCAGCAGCCAGCGGACTAGCGGGAGAACAGATACGCAGTATTTT CASSQRTSGRTDTQYF
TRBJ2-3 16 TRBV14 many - TGTGCCAGCAGCCAAGGACGATTCGGCAGAACAGATACGCAGTATTTT CASSQGRFGRTDTQYF
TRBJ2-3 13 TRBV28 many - TGTGCCAGCCTGGGACATAGCACAGATACGCAGTATTTT CASLGHSTDTQYF
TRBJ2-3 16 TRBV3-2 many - TGTGCCAGCAGCCAAGGGACCCGCCTATGTACAGATACGCAGTATTTT CASSQGTRLCTDTQYF
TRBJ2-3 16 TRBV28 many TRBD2 TGTGCCAGCAGTCCCCTGACTAGCGGGAGAACAGATACGCAGTATTTT CASSPLTSGRTDTQYF
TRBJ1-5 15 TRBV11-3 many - TGTGCCAGCAGCTTAGCCGGGGATATCAGACAGCCCCAGCATTTT CASSLAGDIRQPQHF
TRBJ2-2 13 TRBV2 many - TGTGCCAGCCAGAAGGGGAGCACCGGGGAGCTGTTTTTT CASQKGSTGELFF
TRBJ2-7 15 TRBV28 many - TGTGCCAGCAGCACCGACATTCCCGTGCTCCACGAGCAGTACTTC CASSTDIPVLHEQYF
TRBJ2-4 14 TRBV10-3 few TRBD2 TGTGCCATCGGACTAGCGGGAGCTAAAAACATTCAGTACTTC CAIGLAGAKNIQYF
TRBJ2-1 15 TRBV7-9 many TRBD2 TGTGCCAGCAGCAACCTAGCGGAATCCTACAATGAGCAGTTCTTC CASSNLAESYNEQFF
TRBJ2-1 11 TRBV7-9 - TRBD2 TGTGCCAGCAGCCTTAGCGGGGGGCAGTTCTTC CASSLSGGQFF
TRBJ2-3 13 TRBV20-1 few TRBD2 TGCAGTGCTACCCGACTAGCGGTTCATACGCGGTATTTT CSATRLAVHTRYF
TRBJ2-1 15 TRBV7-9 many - TGTGCCAGCAGCCCCGGGGCGACCCTCTACAATGAGCAGTTCTTC CASSPGATLYNEQFF
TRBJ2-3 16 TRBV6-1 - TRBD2 TGTGCCAGCAGATATTCGACTAGCGGGAGAGCAGATACGCAGTATTTT CASRYSTSGRADTQYF
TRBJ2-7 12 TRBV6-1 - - TGTGCCAGCAGTGACGAAATAGGGGTGCAGTACTTC CASSDEIGVQYF
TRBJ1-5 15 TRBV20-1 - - TGCAGTGCTACGAGAACAGGGCATAGCAATCAGCCCCAGCATTTT CSATRTGHSNQPQHF
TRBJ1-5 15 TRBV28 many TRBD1 TGTGCCAGCAGTACCACAGGGGGCCGTAATCAGCCCCAGCATTTT CASSTTGGRNQPQHF
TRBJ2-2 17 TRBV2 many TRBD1 TGTGCCAGCAGTGACGATGGACAGGGGAGGTTCACCGGGGAGCTGTTTTTT CASSDDGQGRFTGELFF
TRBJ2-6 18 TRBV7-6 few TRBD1 TGTGCCAGCAGCCCCCGACAGGGATTTTCCTCTGGGGCCAACGTCCTGACTTTC CASSPRQGFSSGANVLTF
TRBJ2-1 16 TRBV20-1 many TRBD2 TGCAGTGCTAGAGATCCTAGGACTAGAATTGACAATGAGCAGTTCTTC CSARDPRTRIDNEQFF
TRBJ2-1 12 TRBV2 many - TGTGCCAGCAGCGGTCCCCGCGATGAGCAGTTCTTC CASSGPRDEQFF
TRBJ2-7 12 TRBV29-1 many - TGCAGCGTTGAAGATTGGGACTACGAGCAGTACTTC CSVEDWDYEQYF
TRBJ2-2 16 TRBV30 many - TGTGCCTGGAGGGGCGGGGTAGGGTTTAGAACCGGGGAGCTGTTTTTT CAWRGGVGFRTGELFF
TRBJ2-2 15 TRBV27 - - TGTGCCAGCACCGTTAGACTAGGAGGTACCGGGGAGCTGTTTTTT CASTVRLGGTGELFF
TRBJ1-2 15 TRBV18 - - TGTGCCAGCTCCCTTTGGGACCCAGCTAACTATGGCTACACCTTC CASSLWDPANYGYTF
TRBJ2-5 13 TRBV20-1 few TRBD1 TGCAGTGCTGAGACAGGGGGCCGGGAGACCCAGTACTTC CSAETGGRETQYF
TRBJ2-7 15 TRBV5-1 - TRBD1 TGCGCCAGCAGCTCCCTCGGGACAGGGGGTTACGAGCAGTACTTC CASSSLGTGGYEQYF
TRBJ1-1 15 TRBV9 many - TGTGCCAGCAGCACCCCGAGGGGTCCCTCCGGCGAAGCTTTCTTT CASSTPRGPSGEAFF